Here is one TCR beta chain with its context. This clonotype was observed a few times. Its target antigen remains unknown. Per-base qualities were not stored, and no clone one base away is much larger. The data derive from a study of identical twins (dated by TCRdb to the mid-2010s). For context, the study as a whole: The study deep-sequenced TCR alpha and beta repertoires from monozygotic twins, unrelated adults of various ages and cord blood to test whether fetal clonotypes persist. To rule out contamination, the twin experiments were replicated at different times with different library preparation protocols. On the study overall, not on this receptor specifically: Compared with coincidental sharing between unrelated individuals, an excess of low generation-probability sequences was observed among out-of-frame TCR alpha sequences shared between twins. In monozygotic twins, recombination models systematically underestimated out-of-frame TCR alpha sharing, but the models matched the sharing seen between unrelated individuals. Invariant T cells such as MAIT and iNKT could partly confound zero-insertion analyses, although diverse VJ usage argued against such confounding for most clonotypes. Conclusions relied on cross-sectional statistical analysis, since the same donors could not be followed over many years. In beta out-of-frame sequences, excess twin sharing was weaker, because having fewer shared sequences lowered the signal-to-noise ratio. Fewer insertions were carried by abundant cord blood beta clonotypes, a similar but weaker trend appeared in young adult naive repertoires, and no such trend appeared in memory repertoires.

Receptor libraries were prepared by 5' RACE. The data were produced on an Illumina HiSeq 2000. Template switching added a universal primer binding site, and the final cDNA carried a unique molecular identifier that allowed TCR cDNA molecules to be counted accurately. Specific primers in the conserved constant-segment region were used to synthesize first-strand cDNA for TCR alpha and beta chains. Each cDNA library was double barcoded, with a SMART-Mk sample barcode plus Illumina barcodes, to control for contamination. TruSeq adapter sequences along with Illumina sample barcodes were introduced in two successive PCR steps. The Illumina HiSeq platform was used with custom primers to sequence TCR alpha and beta cDNA libraries. For the original study's pipeline: Raw reads were processed with MiGEC to extract unique molecular identifiers, and MiXCR was used to determine CDR3 positions. For each individual, recombination models were inferred using an EM algorithm with the repgenHMM and IGoR tools. The analysis of shared clonotypes was done with the tcR package in R, with sharing normalized by the product of cloneset sizes. Out-of-frame nonproductive sequences were analyzed to study raw recombination free of thymic and clonal selection effects. TCRdb ran its own pipeline on the public reads, namely fastp trimming at Q25 and MiXCR clone calling, and kept in-frame beta chains. Every entry covers one CDR3 protein and lists the most common genes and DNA from its rows. The V and J calls, along with clone size, are taken from TCRdb and not from the paper's own processing. In this sample the table shows approximately 890,000 distinct CDR3 sequences, roughly an eighth of which occur a single time. The biggest ten clones account for around 1.6% of the sample.

All donors were healthy Caucasians. The twin cohort consisted of three pairs of female monozygotic twins, all aged 18 to 29 years. The RNA used for TCR libraries was isolated from peripheral blood mononuclear cells. From cysteine to phenylalanine, the CDR3 is 14 amino acids long. Only the CDR3 DNA is retained, 42 bases long and in frame from the first base. Trimming costs V 6 bases and J 3 bases, and their ends lie 11 bases apart. CDR1 is given as MNHNS and CDR2 as SASEGT, both from the germline V gene. These data were also reused for a study on yellow fever vaccine responses in identical twins. From that second study: The authors reported that the T cell response to vaccination in identical twins appeared partly convergent and partly personalized. In the study, vaccine-responding T cell clones were precisely tracked in identical twins.

The receptor chain draws on TRBV6-1 and TRBJ2-2, with a tentative D gene TRBD1 over 5 matching bases. This clonotype originated in a young woman in good health. The sequencing input was PBMCs. The CDR3 amino acid sequence is: CASSPGHYTGELFF. The bases read TGTGCCAGCAGCCCTGGACACTACACCGGGGAGCTGTTTTTT.